This is a list of T cell receptor beta chains from one sample in a study of neurological immune-mediated disorders. TCRdb ran MiXCR on the 5' RACE reads and lists one entry per CDR3 protein. The data contain tens of thousands of distinct CDR3 sequences, 4.5% of them singletons. Sequencing input: PBMCs. All receptors derive from a man younger than 45 with multiple sclerosis. The CDR3 runs from the conserved cysteine through the conserved F or W. The D gene is left open where the match is weak. Clone size is not always given. Where it is, it says once, few, many or a class for expanded clones.

clone_size: many
d_call: TRBD1
v_call: TRBV5-1
cdr3_length: 15
j_call: TRBJ2-5
cdr3_aa: CASSAWTGGPETQYF
cdr3_nt: TGCGCCAGCAGCGCGTGGACAGGGGGCCCAGAGACCCAGTACTTC

clone_size: few
d_call: .
v_call: TRBV5-1
cdr3_length: 15
j_call: TRBJ1-1
cdr3_aa: CASSLEALMNTEAFF
cdr3_nt: TGCGCCAGCAGCTTGGAGGCCCTTATGAACACTGAAGCTTTCTTT

clone_size: .
d_call: TRBD1
v_call: TRBV5-1
cdr3_length: 15
j_call: TRBJ1-1
cdr3_aa: CTSSPPGGSPTEAFF
cdr3_nt: TGCACCAGCTCCCCCCCAGGGGGCTCCCCCACTGAAGCTTTCTTT

clone_size: many
d_call: .
v_call: TRBV20-1
cdr3_length: 14
j_call: TRBJ1-2
cdr3_aa: CSASSAGRDNGYTF
cdr3_nt: TGCAGTGCTAGTAGTGCCGGCAGGGATAATGGCTACACCTTC

clone_size: few
d_call: .
v_call: TRBV11-2
cdr3_length: 15
j_call: TRBJ1-2
cdr3_aa: CASSTRTVRGYGYTF
cdr3_nt: TGTGCCAGCAGCACCCGGACAGTCCGGGGGTATGGCTACACCTTC

clone_size: many
d_call: TRBD1
v_call: TRBV6-5
cdr3_length: 13
j_call: TRBJ2-7
cdr3_aa: CASRGTGGYEQYF
cdr3_nt: TGTGCCAGCAGGGGGACAGGGGGTTACGAGCAGTACTTC

clone_size: few
d_call: .
v_call: TRBV5-5
cdr3_length: 16
j_call: TRBJ1-1
cdr3_aa: CASSLVLEGRITEAFF
cdr3_nt: TGTGCCAGCAGCTTGGTTTTGGAAGGGCGAATAACTGAAGCTTTCTTT

clone_size: .
d_call: .
v_call: TRBV6-5
cdr3_length: 14
j_call: TRBJ1-1
cdr3_aa: CASSLNLLGTEAFF
cdr3_nt: TGTGCCAGCAGCCTAAACTTGTTGGGCACTGAAGCTTTCTTT

clone_size: many
d_call: .
v_call: TRBV11-2
cdr3_length: 14
j_call: TRBJ2-1
cdr3_aa: CASSLEAGPNEQFF
cdr3_nt: TGTGCCAGCAGCTTAGAGGCAGGGCCCAATGAGCAGTTCTTC

clone_size: many
d_call: .
v_call: TRBV3-1
cdr3_length: 15
j_call: TRBJ2-1
cdr3_aa: CASSPPGASYNEQFF
cdr3_nt: TGTGCCAGCAGCCCTCCTGGTGCTAGCTACAATGAGCAGTTCTTC

clone_size: many
d_call: TRBD1
v_call: TRBV12-3/TRBV12-4
cdr3_length: 15
j_call: TRBJ1-6
cdr3_aa: CASSFGGTDNSPLHF
cdr3_nt: TGTGCCAGCAGTTTCGGCGGGACAGATAATTCACCCCTCCACTTT

clone_size: many
d_call: .
v_call: TRBV2
cdr3_length: 14
j_call: TRBJ1-5
cdr3_aa: CASSEARFFQPQHF
cdr3_nt: TGTGCCAGCAGTGAAGCGAGGTTTTTCCAGCCCCAGCATTTT

clone_size: many
d_call: TRBD1
v_call: TRBV5-1
cdr3_length: 17
j_call: TRBJ1-1
cdr3_aa: CASSRDRNTLDNTEAFF
cdr3_nt: TGCGCCAGCAGCCGGGACAGAAACACCCTTGATAACACTGAAGCTTTCTTT

clone_size: .
d_call: .
v_call: TRBV24-1
cdr3_length: 13
j_call: TRBJ1-5
cdr3_aa: CATSAGWNQPQHF
cdr3_nt: TGTGCCACCAGTGCAGGTTGGAACCAGCCCCAGCATTTT

clone_size: many
d_call: .
v_call: TRBV7-2
cdr3_length: 12
j_call: TRBJ1-3
cdr3_aa: CASSLDGNTIYF
cdr3_nt: TGTGCCAGCAGCTTAGACGGAAACACCATATATTTT

clone_size: .
d_call: .
v_call: TRBV5-1
cdr3_length: 14
j_call: TRBJ1-4
cdr3_aa: CASSFSTENEKLFF
cdr3_nt: TGCGCCAGCAGCTTTTCGACAGAGAATGAAAAACTGTTTTTT

clone_size: .
d_call: .
v_call: TRBV20-1
cdr3_length: 12
j_call: TRBJ1-6
cdr3_aa: CSASGLFGTLHF
cdr3_nt: TGCAGTGCATCCGGGCTGTTTGGTACCCTCCACTTT

clone_size: .
d_call: .
v_call: TRBV27
cdr3_length: 14
j_call: TRBJ2-7
cdr3_aa: CASSSGISPYEQYF
cdr3_nt: TGTGCCAGCAGTTCAGGGATCTCCCCCTACGAGCAGTACTTC

clone_size: many
d_call: .
v_call: TRBV29-1
cdr3_length: 16
j_call: TRBJ2-2
cdr3_aa: CSVGGRDSSNTGELFF
cdr3_nt: TGCAGCGTTGGCGGCAGGGACTCATCGAACACCGGGGAGCTGTTTTTT

clone_size: few
d_call: .
v_call: TRBV7-2
cdr3_length: 13
j_call: TRBJ2-2
cdr3_aa: CASSETNTGELFF
cdr3_nt: TGTGCCAGCAGCGAAACGAACACCGGGGAGCTGTTTTTT

clone_size: many
d_call: .
v_call: TRBV5-1
cdr3_length: 14
j_call: TRBJ1-6
cdr3_aa: CASSQEGADSPLHF
cdr3_nt: TGCGCCAGCAGCCAAGAAGGGGCTGATTCACCCCTCCACTTT

clone_size: many
d_call: TRBD1
v_call: TRBV5-1
cdr3_length: 15
j_call: TRBJ2-1
cdr3_aa: CASSPGQGFYNEQFF
cdr3_nt: TGCGCCAGCAGCCCGGGACAGGGATTCTACAATGAGCAGTTCTTC

clone_size: many
d_call: .
v_call: TRBV5-1
cdr3_length: 15
j_call: TRBJ2-1
cdr3_aa: CASSLARPSRNEQFF
cdr3_nt: TGCGCCAGCAGCTTGGCCCGTCCTAGCAGGAATGAGCAGTTCTTC

clone_size: few
d_call: TRBD2
v_call: TRBV14
cdr3_length: 17
j_call: TRBJ2-3
cdr3_aa: CASSFYAGLAGTDTQYF
cdr3_nt: TGTGCCAGCAGTTTCTATGCGGGACTAGCGGGCACAGATACGCAGTATTTT

clone_size: .
d_call: TRBD1
v_call: TRBV6-1
cdr3_length: 14
j_call: TRBJ1-1
cdr3_aa: CASSPTGVNTEAFF
cdr3_nt: TGTGCCAGCAGCCCGACAGGGGTGAACACTGAAGCTTTCTTT

clone_size: many
d_call: .
v_call: TRBV5-1
cdr3_length: 16
j_call: TRBJ1-2
cdr3_aa: CASSSEGGRRSLGYTF
cdr3_nt: TGCGCCAGCAGCTCGGAGGGGGGACGTCGGTCCCTTGGCTACACCTTC

clone_size: .
d_call: .
v_call: TRBV5-1
cdr3_length: 16
j_call: TRBJ2-2
cdr3_aa: CASSPRGADGGGELFF
cdr3_nt: TGCGCCAGCAGCCCCAGGGGGGCCGATGGTGGCGGGGAGCTGTTTTTT

clone_size: many
d_call: .
v_call: TRBV5-1
cdr3_length: 12
j_call: TRBJ1-1
cdr3_aa: CASSLERGPAFF
cdr3_nt: TGCGCCAGCAGCTTGGAGAGGGGTCCGGCTTTCTTT

clone_size: .
d_call: .
v_call: TRBV5-1
cdr3_length: 13
j_call: TRBJ2-3
cdr3_aa: CASSPSRTDTQYF
cdr3_nt: TGCGCCAGCAGTCCGTCCCGCACAGATACGCAGTATTTT

clone_size: many
d_call: .
v_call: TRBV24-1
cdr3_length: 15
j_call: TRBJ2-5
cdr3_aa: CATSGPPGQWETQYF
cdr3_nt: TGTGCCACCAGTGGACCCCCGGGACAATGGGAGACCCAGTACTTC

clone_size: many
d_call: .
v_call: TRBV9
cdr3_length: 16
j_call: TRBJ1-4
cdr3_aa: CASSARPGMVNEKLFF
cdr3_nt: TGTGCCAGCAGCGCCCGACCCGGGATGGTAAATGAAAAACTGTTTTTT

clone_size: many
d_call: TRBD2
v_call: TRBV5-5
cdr3_length: 16
j_call: TRBJ2-7
cdr3_aa: CASSLKARLAGDEQYF
cdr3_nt: TGTGCCAGCAGCTTGAAGGCTCGGCTAGCGGGGGACGAGCAGTACTTC

clone_size: many
d_call: TRBD1
v_call: TRBV5-1
cdr3_length: 15
j_call: TRBJ1-1
cdr3_aa: CASSLFRTGDTEAFF
cdr3_nt: TGCGCCAGCAGCTTGTTCCGGACAGGGGACACTGAAGCTTTCTTT

clone_size: many
d_call: TRBD1
v_call: TRBV4-2
cdr3_length: 16
j_call: TRBJ1-2
cdr3_aa: CASSQDPTGGSYGYTF
cdr3_nt: TGTGCCAGCAGCCAAGACCCTACAGGGGGCAGCTATGGCTACACCTTC

clone_size: many
d_call: .
v_call: TRBV20-1
cdr3_length: 13
j_call: TRBJ1-2
cdr3_aa: CSASDTPGYGYTF
cdr3_nt: TGCAGTGCTTCCGACACCCCCGGCTATGGCTACACCTTC

clone_size: many
d_call: TRBD2
v_call: TRBV10-3
cdr3_length: 18
j_call: TRBJ2-2
cdr3_aa: CAISGSTSGGTNTGELFF
cdr3_nt: TGTGCCATCAGTGGGTCGACTAGCGGGGGGACGAACACCGGGGAGCTGTTTTTT

clone_size: .
d_call: .
v_call: TRBV12-3/TRBV12-4
cdr3_length: 15
j_call: TRBJ1-1
cdr3_aa: CASTWGEVMNTEAFF
cdr3_nt: TGTGCCAGCACCTGGGGGGAGGTCATGAACACTGAAGCTTTCTTT

clone_size: many
d_call: .
v_call: TRBV12-3/TRBV12-4
cdr3_length: 14
j_call: TRBJ1-5
cdr3_aa: CASTLGVANQPQHF
cdr3_nt: TGTGCCAGCACCTTAGGGGTCGCTAATCAGCCCCAGCATTTT

clone_size: many
d_call: .
v_call: TRBV29-1
cdr3_length: 13
j_call: TRBJ2-2
cdr3_aa: CSVEGRNTGELFF
cdr3_nt: TGCAGCGTTGAGGGTAGGAACACCGGGGAGCTGTTTTTT

clone_size: many
d_call: TRBD1
v_call: TRBV29-1
cdr3_length: 16
j_call: TRBJ2-1
cdr3_aa: CSVEAGTGGSYNEQFF
cdr3_nt: TGCAGCGTTGAAGCCGGGACAGGGGGATCCTACAATGAGCAGTTCTTC

clone_size: many
d_call: .
v_call: TRBV7-2
cdr3_length: 15
j_call: TRBJ1-6
cdr3_aa: CASSPWAKAGSPLHF
cdr3_nt: TGTGCCAGCAGCCCCTGGGCCAAGGCGGGGTCACCCCTCCACTTT

clone_size: many
d_call: .
v_call: TRBV5-6
cdr3_length: 14
j_call: TRBJ1-1
cdr3_aa: CASSLYRGVTEAFF
cdr3_nt: TGTGCCAGCAGCTTGTACAGAGGGGTCACTGAAGCTTTCTTT

clone_size: few
d_call: TRBD1
v_call: TRBV5-1
cdr3_length: 16
j_call: TRBJ1-2
cdr3_aa: CASSLGGRGFDYGYTF
cdr3_nt: TGCGCCAGCAGCTTGGGGGGCAGGGGGTTTGACTATGGCTACACCTTC

clone_size: many
d_call: .
v_call: TRBV7-2
cdr3_length: 13
j_call: TRBJ2-3
cdr3_aa: CASSLGRRGTQYF
cdr3_nt: TGTGCCAGCAGCTTAGGGCGGCGGGGTACGCAGTATTTT

clone_size: many
d_call: .
v_call: TRBV25-1
cdr3_length: 14
j_call: TRBJ2-5
cdr3_aa: CASSEVRQQETQYF
cdr3_nt: TGTGCCAGCAGTGAAGTGCGACAGCAAGAGACCCAGTACTTC

clone_size: .
d_call: .
v_call: TRBV5-1
cdr3_length: 14
j_call: TRBJ2-2
cdr3_aa: CASSLVPGAGELFF
cdr3_nt: TGCGCCAGCAGCTTGGTACCAGGGGCCGGGGAGCTGTTTTTT

clone_size: many
d_call: .
v_call: TRBV5-1
cdr3_length: 15
j_call: TRBJ1-1
cdr3_aa: CASSRRVLGNTEAFF
cdr3_nt: TGCGCCAGCAGCCGAAGGGTGTTGGGGAACACTGAAGCTTTCTTT

clone_size: many
d_call: .
v_call: TRBV20-1
cdr3_length: 13
j_call: TRBJ2-2
cdr3_aa: CSARRWGTGELFF
cdr3_nt: TGCAGTGCTAGGAGATGGGGCACCGGGGAGCTGTTTTTT

clone_size: many
d_call: .
v_call: TRBV5-1
cdr3_length: 15
j_call: TRBJ2-1
cdr3_aa: CASSLRLGSYNEQFF
cdr3_nt: TGCGCCAGCAGCTTGAGACTGGGATCCTACAATGAGCAGTTCTTC

clone_size: .
d_call: TRBD1
v_call: TRBV6-6
cdr3_length: 14
j_call: TRBJ1-6
cdr3_aa: CASSYGQGSSPLHF
cdr3_nt: TGTGCCAGCAGTTACGGACAGGGGAGCTCACCCCTCCACTTT

clone_size: many
d_call: .
v_call: TRBV5-1
cdr3_length: 13
j_call: TRBJ2-3
cdr3_aa: CASSGAAQDTQYF
cdr3_nt: TGCGCCAGCAGCGGGGCAGCCCAAGATACGCAGTATTTT